This T cell receptor beta chain originates from a study of radiation and T cells in renal cell carcinoma. Comment on this clone: No antigen is known for it.

The time point was: baseline pretreatment blood. As to treatment: 15 Gy SBRT to primary tumor, nephrectomy 4 weeks later. V was trimmed by 5 bases and J by 3 bases, leaving 6 bases between them. This CDR3 comprises 12 residues. CDR1 SEHNR and CDR2 FQNEAQ come from the germline V gene (reference sequence). Points from the study as a whole: Top tumor clonotypes rose in blood 2 weeks post-radiation, then contracted.

Some clones are missing from TCRdb's copy, which holds only in-frame ones; the method was immunoSEQ multiplex PCR. The table shows 150,000 or so clones, with about 87% occurring only once. The clonotype comes from a woman between 65 and 79 years old with renal cell carcinoma. The sample here was blood, taken from a patient whose treatment included radiotherapy and nephrectomy. The rearrangement uses TRBV7-9 and TRBJ2-3; possibly TRBD2 for D (5 bases). The chain's CDR3 is CASSRGTDTQYF. DNA for the CDR3: TGTGCCAGCAGCCGGGGAACAGATACGCAGTATTTT. Full variable domain (remainder filled in from reference TRBV7-9 and TRBJ2-3): DTGVSQNPRHKITKRGQNVTFRCDPISEHNRLYWYRQTLGQGPEFLTYFQNEAQLEKSRLLSDRFSAERPKGSFSTLEIQRTEQGDSAMYLCASSRGTDTQYFGPGTRLTVL.